This record concerns one T cell receptor (beta chain) sequence. Antigen specificity is unknown. The source of the sample is a study of cytomegalovirus exposure and HLA in healthy donors. Study-level points and caveats: Later analysis found that TCR beta chains associated with HLA were more clonally expanded than other, equally common chains.

Both 60 Vbeta primers and 13 Jbeta primers went into the PCR. Produced via immunoSEQ multiplex PCR; TCRdb's table is partial and in-frame only. This repertoire shows 200,000 or so clones, roughly 80% found once; its top ten account for 6.5%. V lost 5 bases to trimming and J lost 5 bases, with 10 bases between them. Germline CDR1 reads MDHEN; CDR2 reads SYDVKM. The CDR3 contains 13 residues. The clonotype was recovered from a woman aged 45 to 65 in good health and CMV-seropositive. The chain uses TRBV28 and TRBJ1-5; TRBD1 is a possible D gene (5 bases). Material for sequencing was PBMCs. The CDR3 sequence: CASSLDSYQPQHF. DNA for the CDR3: TGTGCCAGCAGTCTTGACAGCTATCAGCCCCAGCATTTT.